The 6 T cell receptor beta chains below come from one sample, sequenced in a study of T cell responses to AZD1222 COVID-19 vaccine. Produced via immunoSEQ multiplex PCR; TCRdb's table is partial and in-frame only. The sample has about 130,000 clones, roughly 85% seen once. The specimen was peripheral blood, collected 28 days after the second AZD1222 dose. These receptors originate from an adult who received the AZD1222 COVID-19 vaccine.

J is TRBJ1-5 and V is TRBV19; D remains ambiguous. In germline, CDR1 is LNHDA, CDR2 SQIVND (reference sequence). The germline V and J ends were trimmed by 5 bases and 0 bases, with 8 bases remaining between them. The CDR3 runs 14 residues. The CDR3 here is CASSPENSNQPQHF. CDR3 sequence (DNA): TGTGCCAGTAGTCCAGAAAATAGCAATCAGCCCCAGCATTTT. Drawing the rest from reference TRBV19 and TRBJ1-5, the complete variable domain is DGGITQSPKYLFRKEGQNVTLSCEQNLNHDAMYWYRQDPGQGLRLIYYSQIVNDFQKGDIAEGYSVSREKKESFPLTVTSAQKNPTAFYLCASSPENSNQPQHFGDGTRLSIL.

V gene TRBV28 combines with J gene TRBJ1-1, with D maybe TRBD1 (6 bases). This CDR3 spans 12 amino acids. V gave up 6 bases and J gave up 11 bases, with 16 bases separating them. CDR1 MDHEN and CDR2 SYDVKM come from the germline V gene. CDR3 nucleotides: TGTGCCAGCAGGACCCCCGCAGGGGAGGCTTTCTTT. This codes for CASRTPAGEAFF.

The CDR3 loop is CASSRGQDSPGQFF. CDR3 DNA: TGTGCCAGCAGCCGGGGACAGGATTCCCCCGGGCAGTTCTTC. The chain links TRBV14 to TRBJ2-1; 8 nucleotides align to TRBD1. Germline V gene lookup returns CDR1 SGHDN and CDR2 FVKESK. The CDR3 is 14 residues long. The trim removed 4 bases at V and 12 bases at J, leaving 11 bases unmatched.

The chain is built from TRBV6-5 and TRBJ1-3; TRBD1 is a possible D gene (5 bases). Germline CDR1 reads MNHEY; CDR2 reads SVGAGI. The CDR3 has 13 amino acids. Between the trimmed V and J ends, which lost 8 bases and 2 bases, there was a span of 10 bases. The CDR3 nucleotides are TGTGCCAGCGGCGGGACTCCTGGAAACACCATATATTTT. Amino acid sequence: CASGGTPGNTIYF.

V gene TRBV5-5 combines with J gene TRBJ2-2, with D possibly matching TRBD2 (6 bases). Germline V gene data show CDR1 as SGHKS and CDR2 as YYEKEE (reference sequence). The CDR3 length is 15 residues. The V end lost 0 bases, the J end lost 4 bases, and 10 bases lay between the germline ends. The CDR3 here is CASSLEGGVTGELFF. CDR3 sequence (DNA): TGTGCCAGCAGCTTGGAAGGAGGGGTCACCGGGGAGCTGTTTTTT.

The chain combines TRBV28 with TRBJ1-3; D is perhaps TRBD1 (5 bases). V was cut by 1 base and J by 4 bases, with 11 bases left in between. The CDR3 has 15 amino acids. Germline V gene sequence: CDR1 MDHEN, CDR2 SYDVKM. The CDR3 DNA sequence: TGTGCCAGCAGTTTATACTGGGGGTGGGGAAACACCATATATTTT. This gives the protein CASSLYWGWGNTIYF.